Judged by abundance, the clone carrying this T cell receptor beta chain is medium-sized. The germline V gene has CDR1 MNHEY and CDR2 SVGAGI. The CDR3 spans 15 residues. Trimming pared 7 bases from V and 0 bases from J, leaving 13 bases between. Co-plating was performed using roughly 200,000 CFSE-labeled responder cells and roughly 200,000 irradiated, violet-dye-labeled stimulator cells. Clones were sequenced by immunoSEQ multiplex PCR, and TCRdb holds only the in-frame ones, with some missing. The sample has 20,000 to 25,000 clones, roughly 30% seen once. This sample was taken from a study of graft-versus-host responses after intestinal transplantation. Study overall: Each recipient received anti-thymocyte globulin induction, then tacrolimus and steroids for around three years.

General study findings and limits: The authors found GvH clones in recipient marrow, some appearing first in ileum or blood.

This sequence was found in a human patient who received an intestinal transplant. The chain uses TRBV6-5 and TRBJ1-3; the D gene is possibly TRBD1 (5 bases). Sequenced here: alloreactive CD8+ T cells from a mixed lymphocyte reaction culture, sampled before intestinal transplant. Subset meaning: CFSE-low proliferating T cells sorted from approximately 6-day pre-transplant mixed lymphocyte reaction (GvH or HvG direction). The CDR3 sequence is CASKRGLSSGNTIYF. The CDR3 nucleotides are TGTGCCAGCAAGAGGGGCCTTAGCTCTGGAAACACCATATATTTT.